Listed below are T cell receptor beta chains from one sample, sequenced in a study of vaccination effects on CD4 cells after COVID-19. Their specific antigens are unknown. The method was immunoSEQ multiplex PCR; TCRdb's version includes in-frame clones alone and lacks a portion of them. The table shows 70,000 or so clones, with around 72% occurring only once. Sequencing was performed on CD4+ T cells from PBMCs cultured with HIV peptides, taken before COVID-19 vaccination. The source of these receptors is a human donor who had a prior SARS-CoV-2 infection. CDR3s include the opening cysteine and the closing phenylalanine or tryptophan. The order of the fields is V gene, D gene, clone size, J gene, CDR3 DNA, CDR3 protein. The D gene is left open where the match is weak. The size field is filled for only some rows; it gives once, few, many or a size class.

TRBV4-1,-,-,TRBJ2-1,TGCGCCAGCAGGGGGGTTGCTAGCAAATACAATGAGCAGTTCTTC,CASRGVASKYNEQFF
TRBV9,-,-,TRBJ1-3,TGTGCCAGCAGCGCACGTGGTGACTCCTCTGGAAACACCATATATTTT,CASSARGDSSGNTIYF
TRBV30,-,-,TRBJ1-5,TGTGCCTGGAGTGTGCGGGGGGCAGGGCAGCCCCAGCATTTT,CAWSVRGAGQPQHF
TRBV7-3,-,-,TRBJ2-3,TGTGCCAGCAGCTTAAATCCGCGGGGCACAGATACGCAGTATTTT,CASSLNPRGTDTQYF
TRBV10-3,TRBD2,-,TRBJ2-1,TGTGCCATCAGTAATAGCGGGACTTCCAAGAGCTCCTACAATGAGCAGTTCTTC,CAISNSGTSKSSYNEQFF
TRBV6-5,-,-,TRBJ2-7,TGTGCTACCGGGACGGGCTCCTACGAGCAGTACTTC,CATGTGSYEQYF
TRBV7-2,TRBD2,-,TRBJ2-3,TGTGCCAGCAGCCTAAGATCCGGGACTAGCGGGGGGGAGGCAGATACGCAGTATTTT,CASSLRSGTSGGEADTQYF
TRBV30,TRBD2,-,TRBJ2-5,TGTGCCTGGATGCAACCCTGGACTAGCGGGGATTACCAAGAGACCCAGTACTTC,CAWMQPWTSGDYQETQYF
TRBV5-4,-,few,TRBJ2-1,TGTGCCAGCAGCCCGCGAGAGCTGTCCAGCTCCTACAATGAGCAGTTCTTC,CASSPRELSSSYNEQFF
TRBV4-2,TRBD2,-,TRBJ2-1,TGTGCCAGCAGCCAAGTGCGGGGGGGCCATGAGCAGTTCTTC,CASSQVRGGHEQFF
TRBV2,TRBD2,-,TRBJ2-3,TGTGCCAGCAGTCCTAGCGGAACAGATACGCAGTATTTT,CASSPSGTDTQYF
TRBV12-3/TRBV12-4,-,-,TRBJ2-3,TGTGCCAGCAGTTCTCAGAGAACAGATACGCAGTATTTT,CASSSQRTDTQYF
TRBV20-1,-,-,TRBJ2-7,TGCAGTGCTAGTTCAGGGGAATACTACGAGCAGTACTTC,CSASSGEYYEQYF
TRBV7-9,TRBD2,once,TRBJ2-5,TGTGCCAGCAGCCTCTATGGACTAGCGGACGGAGAGACCCAGTACTTC,CASSLYGLADGETQYF
TRBV19,-,-,TRBJ1-1,TGTGCCAGTAGTGCCCAGGGGAACACTGAAGCTTTCTTT,CASSAQGNTEAFF
TRBV5-4,-,-,TRBJ1-2,TGTGCCAGCAGCTCGGGTGCGTGGGGCGTAGGGTATGGCTACACCTTC,CASSSGAWGVGYGYTF
TRBV5-1,-,-,TRBJ1-3,TGCGCCAGCAGCTTCGGCACGAGCTCTGGAAACACCATATATTTT,CASSFGTSSGNTIYF
TRBV20-1,-,-,TRBJ1-3,TGCAGTGCTAGCTTGGGAAACACCATATATTTT,CSASLGNTIYF
TRBV27,-,-,TRBJ1-1,TGTGCCAGCAGTTTAGTGGCAGCCGATCTTGGTCCTGAAGCTTTCTTT,CASSLVAADLGPEAFF
TRBV4-3,-,-,TRBJ2-2,TGCGCCAGCAGCCAAGACATAACAGGGTTCGGGGAGCTGTTTTTT,CASSQDITGFGELFF
TRBV30,-,few,TRBJ1-2,TGTGCCTGGAGTGTATCTGCGGGGTACTATGGCTACACCTTC,CAWSVSAGYYGYTF
TRBV28,-,-,TRBJ1-4,TGTGCCAGCAGTTTATGGGATCGAAAACTGTTTTTT,CASSLWDRKLFF
TRBV27,TRBD2,-,TRBJ2-2,TGTGCCAGCACCTTATGGGGGGGTAGTACCACCGGGGAGCTGTTTTTT,CASTLWGGSTTGELFF
TRBV7-3,TRBD2,many,TRBJ2-1,TGTGCCAGCAGTCGCGGACTAGACTGGGGCTACAATGAGCAGTTCTTC,CASSRGLDWGYNEQFF
TRBV5-4,TRBD2,few,TRBJ2-3,TGTGCCAGCAGCTTGGATCCGGGACTAGCTGGGACAGATACGCAGTATTTT,CASSLDPGLAGTDTQYF
TRBV4-2,-,-,TRBJ2-3,TGTGCCAGCAGCCAAGAGAAGATTGGGCCAGATACGCAGTATTTT,CASSQEKIGPDTQYF
TRBV6-4,TRBD2,-,TRBJ2-3,TGTGCCAGCAGTGCTGGACTAGCTCCGGCAGATACGCAGTATTTT,CASSAGLAPADTQYF
TRBV24-1,-,-,TRBJ2-1,TGTGCCACCAGTGTGCTAGCCGGGCAGCAGTTCTTC,CATSVLAGQQFF
TRBV5-4,TRBD1,-,TRBJ1-6,TGTGCCAGCAGCTCGTTCACCACAGGGGATAGGACACCCCTCCACTTT,CASSSFTTGDRTPLHF
TRBV5-1,TRBD1,-,TRBJ1-6,TGCGCCAGCAGCCAACGGACAGGGGTCGATAATTCACCCCTCCACTTT,CASSQRTGVDNSPLHF
TRBV7-7,-,few,TRBJ2-1,TGTGCTAGCAGCCGCCCCCCGGGCTCCTACAATGAGCAGTTCTTC,CASSRPPGSYNEQFF
TRBV7-9,-,-,TRBJ2-6,TGTGCCAGCAGCTTGGTAGGGGGCTCTGGGGCCAACGTCCTGACTTTC,CASSLVGGSGANVLTF
TRBV3-1/TRBV3-2,-,-,TRBJ2-2,TGTGCCAGCAGCCAGGGACTCCTGAACACCGGGGAGCTGTTTTTT,CASSQGLLNTGELFF
TRBV5-5,-,-,TRBJ2-7,TGTGCCAGCAGCTTAAATGCGTCTCCAGGACTCACCTACGAGCAGTACTTC,CASSLNASPGLTYEQYF
TRBV10-3,-,-,TRBJ2-1,TGTGCCATCAGTGAGCAGGTATTGGGCTACAATGAGCAGTTCTTC,CAISEQVLGYNEQFF
TRBV28,TRBD1,-,TRBJ2-2,TGTGCCAGCAGGACAGGGGGCCACGGGGAGCTGTTTTTT,CASRTGGHGELFF